Shown below are 16 T cell receptor beta chains from a single sample sequenced in a study of blood T cell repertoires in COVID-19. Assay: immunoSEQ multiplex PCR; the TCRdb copy retains only in-frame clones and omits some. This table has around 180,000 clones, around 90% appearing once. Sequenced sample: peripheral blood. The receptors come from a man aged 60 to 75 with acute or convalescent COVID-19.

J is TRBJ1-2 and V is TRBV10-3; 7 bases line up with TRBD1. Trimming cost V 5 bases and J 1 base; bases outside gene matches: 4. Germline CDR1 ENHRY, CDR2 SYGVKD. This CDR3 comprises 14 residues. The CDR3 region is CAISLDRSNYGYTF. The CDR3 DNA reads TGTGCCATCAGTTTGGACAGGAGTAACTATGGCTACACCTTC.

The V and J genes are TRBV5-8 and TRBJ2-2; TRBD1 matches at 8 bases. Germline-derived CDR1 and CDR2 are SGHTS and YDEGEE. V gave up 4 bases and J gave up 4 bases; unmatched junction bases: 6. This CDR3 is 15 amino acids long. The CDR3 bases are TGTGCCAGCAGCCCCGGGACAGGTCTCACCGGGGAGCTGTTTTTT. Translating gives CASSPGTGLTGELFF.

The chain joins TRBV24-1 to TRBJ1-2; TRBD1 aligns across 10 bases. V lost 5 bases, J lost 3 bases, and 11 bases stayed unmatched. This CDR3 has 17 residues. The V gene's germline CDR1 is KGHDR and CDR2 SFDVKD. The CDR3 reads CATSANRDRGGDYGYTF. CDR3 coding DNA: TGTGCCACCAGTGCCAATAGGGACAGGGGAGGTGACTATGGCTACACCTTC.

This clone has only one observation. V gene TRBV3-1 (or the pseudogene TRBV3-2) combines with J gene TRBJ2-1; weak D call: TRBD2 (6 bases). The V end lost 0 bases, the J end lost 12 bases, and 6 bases lay between the germline ends. CDR1 is LGHDT, CDR2 YNNKEL, per germline (reference sequence). The CDR3 is 11 amino acids. In nucleotides, the CDR3 is TGTGCCAGCAGCCAAGAGGGGGGGCAGTTCTTC. This gives the protein CASSQEGGQFF.

V usage is TRBV7-3 and J usage is TRBJ1-1; maybe TRBD1 (5 bases). V shed 1 base and J shed 4 bases, with 13 bases lying between them. CDR3 size: 15 residues. Germline V gene data show CDR1 as SGHTA and CDR2 as FQGTGA. CDR3 nucleotides: TGTGCCAGCAGCTTAAGTCATAGGGGCTTCACTGAAGCTTTCTTT. Its protein is CASSLSHRGFTEAFF.

This clone was seen once. The J gene is TRBJ1-2, the V gene TRBV25-1, with TRBD1 matching over 7 bases. V lost 4 bases, J lost 5 bases, and 10 bases stayed unmatched. Germline V gene data show CDR1 as MGHDK and CDR2 as SYGVNS. This CDR3 contains 15 residues. This CDR3 reads CASSAPGQNLYGYTF. The CDR3 coding sequence is TGTGCCAGCAGTGCGCCGGGACAGAATTTATATGGCTACACCTTC.

CDR3 sequence (DNA): TGTGCCAGTAGTCTTGGACACCTCAATCAGCCCCAGCATTTT. Encoded protein: CASSLGHLNQPQHF. The chain links TRBV19 to TRBJ1-5; TRBD1 might be the D (5 bases). Germline values: CDR1 LNHDA, CDR2 SQIVND (reference sequence). V was pared by 5 bases and J by 3 bases, with 11 bases between. CDR3 length: 14 residues. Supplemented by reference TRBV19 and TRBJ1-5, the full variable domain reads DGGITQSPKYLFRKEGQNVTLSCEQNLNHDAMYWYRQDPGQGLRLIYYSQIVNDFQKGDIAEGYSVSREKKESFPLTVTSAQKNPTAFYLCASSLGHLNQPQHFGDGTRLSIL.

The chain combines TRBV30 with TRBJ1-2; TRBD1 aligns across 7 bases. V shed 0 bases, J shed 7 bases, and the junction held 11 bases outside the gene matches. The CDR3 sequence is 15 residues long. CDR1 and CDR2 (germline): GTSNPN, SVGIG (reference sequence). The chain's CDR3 is CAWSVQMTGWSGYTF. CDR3 sequence (DNA): TGTGCCTGGAGTGTACAGATGACAGGGTGGTCTGGCTACACCTTC.

This clone was seen a handful of times. The chain employs TRBV19 and TRBJ2-7; D possibly corresponds to TRBD2 (6 bases). Germline V gene data show CDR1 as LNHDA and CDR2 as SQIVND (reference sequence). The CDR3 loop spans 15 amino acids. Trimming removed 3 bases at V and 2 bases at J, with 14 bases between. In nucleotides, the CDR3 is TGTGCCAGTAGTATCTCGGAGGGCCCAGCCTACGAGCAGTACTTC. Residues: CASSISEGPAYEQYF.

The gene calls are TRBV4-2 and TRBJ1-5; 7 bases align to TRBD1. Germline V gives CDR1 LGHNA, CDR2 YNFKEQ. J gave up 3 bases and V 3 bases, and 2 bases lay outside the gene matches. CDR3 size: 14 residues. The CDR3 nucleotides are TGTGCCAGCAGCCAGGGACAGCTCAATCAGCCCCAGCATTTT. Translating it yields CASSQGQLNQPQHF.

The chain carries TRBV5-1 and TRBJ2-1, with 7 bases matching TRBD1. The V segment lost 4 bases and the J segment 13 bases; nucleotides outside the gene matches: 17. CDR1 SGHRS and CDR2 YFSETQ come from the germline V gene. CDR3 length: 15 residues. For the CDR3, the DNA is TGCGCCAGCAGCATGACAGGGCCTAGTGCGACCTCTCAGTTCTTC. Translated, it gives CASSMTGPSATSQFF.

V and J are TRBV6-5 and TRBJ1-4; no clear D gene. Trimming shortened V by 2 bases and J by 8 bases, and 9 bases separated the two germline ends. Germline V gives CDR1 MNHEY, CDR2 SVGAGI. CDR3 length: 13 amino acids. The CDR3: CASSYVAGEKLFF. Here the CDR3 DNA reads TGTGCCAGCAGTTACGTGGCGGGGGAAAAACTGTTTTTT.

Written as DNA, the CDR3 is TGTGCCAGCAGCCCGAAGGGACTACGAGCTGACGAGCAGTACTTC. Its translation is CASSPKGLRADEQYF. This sequence joins TRBV5-6 and TRBJ2-7; 7 nucleotides match TRBD2. The J segment lost 5 bases and the V segment lost 4 bases, leaving 12 bases of the junction unmatched. This CDR3 has 15 residues. Germline-derived CDR1 and CDR2 are SGHDT and YYEEEE.

In DNA form, the CDR3 reads TGTGCCAGCACCCACCGGGGGGTCCTGAACACTGAAGCTTTCTTT. Translation gives CASTHRGVLNTEAFF. The V gene is TRBV6-5, the J gene TRBJ1-1, with D tentatively TRBD1 (5 bases). Trimming removed 7 bases from V and 0 bases from J, with 15 bases in between. The CDR3 contains 15 residues. From germline, CDR1 is MNHEY and CDR2 SVGAGI.

V gene TRBV12-3 or TRBV12-4 combines with J gene TRBJ1-6; no definite D call. This CDR3 region has 13 residues. With 7 bases removed from V and 8 bases from J, the gap between germline ends came to 12 bases. The CDR3 protein is CASTLEGYSPLHF. The CDR3 DNA sequence: TGTGCCAGCACCCTTGAGGGTTATTCACCCCTCCACTTT.

The chain combines TRBV9 with TRBJ1-1; the D gene is possibly TRBD1 (6 bases). V was cut by 4 bases and J by 4 bases, with 11 bases left in between. CDR3 size: 13 residues. Looked up from germline, CDR1 is SGDLS and CDR2 is YYNGEE. CDR3 coding DNA: TGTGCCAGCAGCTCACAGGGATCCACTGAAGCTTTCTTT. Translated: CASSSQGSTEAFF.